The 13 T cell receptor beta chains in this list originate from one sample, sequenced in a study of cytomegalovirus exposure and HLA in healthy donors. Generated by immunoSEQ multiplex PCR, the TCRdb table keeps only in-frame clones and is missing some. This table holds approximately 72,000 clones, around 94% found once. What was sequenced was PBMCs. The receptors were sampled from a young woman in good health and CMV-seronegative.

V usage is TRBV7-3 and J usage is TRBJ2-5; 7 bases line up with TRBD2. The CDR3 length is 13 residues. V lost 3 bases and J lost 9; bases outside the gene matches: 7. Germline CDR1 SGHTA, CDR2 FQGTGA. CDR3 nucleotide sequence: TGTGCCAGCAGCTTGGGGACTAATTCCCCCCAGTACTTC. Translation gives CASSLGTNSPQYF.

This clone was counted a single time. The gene calls are TRBV9 and TRBJ2-5; D gene uncertain. Trimming removed 3 bases from V and 2 bases from J, with 11 bases in between. The CDR3 sequence is 14 residues long. Germline assignment: CDR1 SGDLS and CDR2 YYNGEE. The CDR3 DNA reads TGTGCCAGCAGCGCTTCAGGCGCTCAAGAGACCCAGTACTTC. Its translation is CASSASGAQETQYF.

The V gene is TRBV28, the J gene TRBJ2-7; 8 positions agree with TRBD1. This CDR3 contains 17 residues. The V gene's germline CDR1 is MDHEN and CDR2 SYDVKM. With 4 bases clipped from V and 5 bases from J, the junction kept 16 bases outside the gene matches. CDR3: CASSSPGRTGRSDEQYF. CDR3 nucleotides: TGTGCCAGCAGTTCCCCGGGTAGGACAGGGAGATCGGACGAGCAGTACTTC.

This clone has just one count. The chain employs TRBV7-8 and TRBJ2-3, with TRBD1 as a possible D gene (5 bases). V lost 6 bases, J lost 1 base, and 17 bases lay in between. This CDR3 contains 16 residues. Per germline, CDR1 SGHVS and CDR2 FQNEAQ. In nucleotides, the CDR3 is TGTGCCAGCAGAAAACGAAGGGGCTATCGCACAGATACGCAGTATTTT. The encoded protein is CASRKRRGYRTDTQYF.

Here the CDR3 DNA reads TGTGCCAGCAGTATTTTTCCGAATGAAAAACTGTTTTTT. Translating gives CASSIFPNEKLFF. The gene calls are TRBV28 and TRBJ1-4; unclear D gene. This CDR3 has 13 residues. The germline V gene has CDR1 MDHEN and CDR2 SYDVKM. V lost 5 bases and J 5 bases, leaving 9 bases between the germline ends.

The chain links TRBV28 to TRBJ2-7, with D uncertain. This CDR3 spans 13 amino acids. V was shortened by 5 bases and J by 3 bases, with 11 bases between the two germline ends. The V gene's germline CDR1 is MDHEN and CDR2 SYDVKM. The CDR3 spells CASSTIRRYEQYF. CDR3 sequence (DNA): TGTGCCAGCAGTACAATCAGGCGCTACGAGCAGTACTTC. The variable domain in full, completed from reference TRBV28 and TRBJ2-7, reads DVKVTQSSRYLVKRTGEKVFLECVQDMDHENMFWYRQDPGLGLRLIYFSYDVKMKEKGDIPEGYSVSREKKERFSLILESASTNQTSMYLCASSTIRRYEQYFGPGTRLTVT.

The rearrangement links TRBV6-4 to TRBJ1-6; D not certain. Trimming shortened V by 4 bases and J by 5 bases, and 12 bases separated the two germline ends. This CDR3 is 15 amino acids long. Germline V gene data show CDR1 as MRHNA and CDR2 as SNTAGT. CDR3 protein: CASSVERGHNSPLHF. In DNA form, the CDR3 reads TGTGCCAGCAGTGTGGAACGAGGGCATAATTCACCCCTCCACTTT.

The gene calls are TRBV10-2 and TRBJ2-2, with 8 bases that match TRBD2. V gave up 5 bases and J gave up 1 base; unmatched junction bases: 3. CDR1 and CDR2 from the germline V gene are WSHSY and SAAADI. This CDR3 is 15 amino acids long. The CDR3 here is CASSLAGLNTGELFF. In DNA form, the CDR3 reads TGCGCCAGCAGTTTAGCGGGGTTGAACACCGGGGAGCTGTTTTTT.

This clone has just one count. The rearrangement joins TRBV28 to TRBJ2-2; a possible D gene is TRBD2 (6 bases). In germline, CDR1 is MDHEN, CDR2 SYDVKM. V was shortened by 5 bases and J by 3 bases, with 22 bases between the two germline ends. This CDR3 is built from 18 residues. For the CDR3, the DNA is TGTGCCAGCAGTCCGGTGGCCGGGACTTCTAAGGACACCGGGGAGCTGTTTTTT. Protein product: CASSPVAGTSKDTGELFF.

The rearrangement joins TRBV7-2 to TRBJ2-5; 7 nucleotides match TRBD1. Per germline, CDR1 SGHTA and CDR2 FQGNSA. J gave up 9 bases and V 5 bases, and 12 bases lay outside the gene matches. The CDR3 runs 14 residues. The CDR3 DNA follows: TGTGCCAGCAGCCACAGACAGGGAAACGGTGCCCAGTACTTC. Amino acids: CASSHRQGNGAQYF.

The chain carries TRBV2 and TRBJ2-3; TRBD1 matches at 8 bases. The CDR3 spans 12 residues. Trimming cost V 10 bases and J 4 bases; bases outside gene matches: 4. Germline V gene lookup returns CDR1 SNHLY and CDR2 FYNNEI. The CDR3 DNA is TGTGCCACCCCAGGGGGCCCAGATACGCAGTATTTT. It specifies CATPGGPDTQYF.

This chain joins TRBV7-9 and TRBJ1-2; 9 bases agree with TRBD1. CDR3 length equals 12 residues. V gave up 10 bases and J gave up 6 bases; unmatched junction bases: 6. Germline assignment: CDR1 SEHNR and CDR2 FQNEAQ (reference sequence). The CDR3 bases are TGTGCCACCGCGCGGACAGGGGATGGCTACACCTTC. It yields the protein CATARTGDGYTF.

This chain links TRBV9 with TRBJ2-1; maybe TRBD2 (6 bases). Germline V gene lookup returns CDR1 SGDLS and CDR2 YYNGEE. Trimming pared 1 base from V and 7 bases from J, leaving 12 bases between. This CDR3 comprises 14 residues. The CDR3 sequence is CASSVRTIMNEQFF. The CDR3 DNA follows: TGTGCCAGCAGCGTACGGACTATTATGAATGAGCAGTTCTTC.